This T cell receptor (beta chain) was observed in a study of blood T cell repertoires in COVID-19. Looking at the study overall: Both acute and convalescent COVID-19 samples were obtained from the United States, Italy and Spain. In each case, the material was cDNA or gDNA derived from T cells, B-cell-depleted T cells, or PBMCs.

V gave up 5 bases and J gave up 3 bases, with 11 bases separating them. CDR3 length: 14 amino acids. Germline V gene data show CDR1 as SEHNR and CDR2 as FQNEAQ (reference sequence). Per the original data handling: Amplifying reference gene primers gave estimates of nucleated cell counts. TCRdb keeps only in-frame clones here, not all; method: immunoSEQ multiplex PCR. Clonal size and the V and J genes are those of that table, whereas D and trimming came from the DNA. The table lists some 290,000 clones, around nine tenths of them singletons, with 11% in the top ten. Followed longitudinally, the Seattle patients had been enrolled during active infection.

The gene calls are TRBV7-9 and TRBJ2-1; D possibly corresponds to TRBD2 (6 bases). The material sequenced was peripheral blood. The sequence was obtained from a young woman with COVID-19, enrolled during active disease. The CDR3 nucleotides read TGTGCCAGCAGCCTTGGGGGAGGCTACAATGAGCAGTTCTTC. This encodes CASSLGGGYNEQFF.